This T cell receptor beta chain originates from a study of blood T cell repertoires in COVID-19. Background on the study: Samples taken during acute and convalescent COVID-19 were collected in the United States, Italy and Spain.

Produced via immunoSEQ multiplex PCR; TCRdb's table is partial and in-frame only. Here the sample spans 100,000 to 150,000 clones, approximately 82% being singletons. Germline V gene data show CDR1 as KGHSH and CDR2 as LQKENI. This CDR3 has 14 residues. V gave up 6 bases and J gave up 4 bases, with 15 bases separating them. The J gene is TRBJ1-2, the V gene TRBV18; a weak D match, TRBD1 (5 bases). The specimen was peripheral blood. This TCR derives from a woman in her 50s with acute or convalescent COVID-19. CDR3 DNA: TGTGCCAGCTCCGCAGGGAGGGTTAGCTATGGCTACACCTTC. Translating it yields CASSAGRVSYGYTF.